This passage covers 10 T cell receptor beta chains from one sample sequenced in a study of sequential checkpoint blockade in melanoma. Treatment defined: randomized to nivolumab then ipilimumab (arm A) or the reverse (arm B). Sequencing used immunoSEQ multiplex PCR; TCRdb keeps in-frame clones, though not all of them. The table shows 30,000 or so clones, with approximately 86% occurring only once. Sample: CD8+ T cells sorted from blood (inferred from file names), taken from a patient given nivolumab and ipilimumab in sequence. These receptors were taken from a human donor with melanoma.

This clone was counted a few times. The chain employs TRBV19 and TRBJ1-5; D call uncertain. V gave up 8 bases and J gave up 7 bases, with 12 bases separating them. CDR3 length equals 12 residues. Germline values: CDR1 LNHDA, CDR2 SQIVND (reference sequence). CDR3 coding DNA: TGTGCCAGTGGAGAGGTCCAGCAGCCCCAGCATTTT. This codes for CASGEVQQPQHF. The full variable domain, its missing parts supplied by reference TRBV19 and TRBJ1-5, is DGGITQSPKYLFRKEGQNVTLSCEQNLNHDAMYWYRQDPGQGLRLIYYSQIVNDFQKGDIAEGYSVSREKKESFPLTVTSAQKNPTAFYLCASGEVQQPQHFGDGTRLSIL.

The chain uses TRBV5-6 and TRBJ1-6; TRBD1 agrees at 8 bases. The CDR3 runs to 14 residues. Germline CDR1 is SGHDT and CDR2 is YYEEEE. With 0 bases clipped from V and 8 bases from J, the junction kept 1 base outside the gene matches. The CDR3 here is CASSLAQGDSPLHF. CDR3 DNA: TGTGCCAGCAGCTTGGCACAGGGGGATTCACCCCTCCACTTT.

This chain uses TRBV10-1 with TRBJ2-7; D perhaps matches TRBD1 (6 bases). V was pared by 5 bases and J by 7 bases, with 15 bases between. Germline V CDR1 and CDR2: WNHNN, SYGVQD (reference sequence). The CDR3 is 13 residues long. The CDR3 here is CASSPTGPREQYF. The DNA for the CDR3 is TGCGCCAGCAGTCCCACAGGGCCTCGGGAGCAGTACTTC.

The chain has TRBV27 and TRBJ2-7, with 7 bases identical to TRBD1. The ends lost 5 bases at V and 3 bases at J; junction bases unmatched: 7. Per the germline V gene, CDR1 is MNHEY and CDR2 is SMNVEV (reference sequence). The CDR3 spans 14 residues. Written as DNA, the CDR3 is TGTGCCAGCAGTGATCGACAGGGATTCTACGAGCAGTACTTC. Translated, it gives CASSDRQGFYEQYF.

Sample share makes this clone medium-sized. The V gene is TRBV7-9, the J gene TRBJ1-5; D call uncertain. The germline V gene has CDR1 SEHNR and CDR2 FQNEAQ (reference sequence). The CDR3 spans 15 residues. Trimming removed 5 bases from V and 2 bases from J, with 13 bases in between. The CDR3 reads CASSPSLAGNQPQHF. CDR3 sequence (DNA): TGTGCCAGCAGCCCCAGCCTCGCGGGCAATCAGCCCCAGCATTTT. Complete variable domain (other parts from reference TRBV7-9 and TRBJ1-5): DTGVSQNPRHKITKRGQNVTFRCDPISEHNRLYWYRQTLGQGPEFLTYFQNEAQLEKSRLLSDRFSAERPKGSFSTLEIQRTEQGDSAMYLCASSPSLAGNQPQHFGDGTRLSIL.

The CDR3: CASSSTPGGLNTEAFF. The CDR3 coding sequence is TGTGCCAGCAGTTCCACTCCCGGTGGTCTGAACACTGAAGCTTTCTTT. The V and J genes are TRBV6-5 and TRBJ1-1, with D unresolved. The CDR3 totals 16 residues. The germline CDR1 and CDR2 sequences are MNHEY and SVGAGI. V lost 4 bases and J 0 bases, leaving 15 bases between the germline ends.

V and J are TRBV7-9 and TRBJ2-7; TRBD1 agrees at 9 bases. CDR1 is SEHNR, CDR2 FQNEAQ, per germline (reference sequence). V lost 1 base and J lost 4; bases outside the gene matches: 2. The CDR3 contains 14 residues. CDR3 loop: CASSLEDRGYEQYF. The CDR3 DNA is TGTGCCAGCAGCTTAGAGGACAGGGGTTACGAGCAGTACTTC.

This clone is judged medium-sized. The CDR3 coding sequence is TGTGCCAGCAGTTTCTCCGGGACAGGGAGGGAAAAACTGTTTTTT. It is translated as CASSFSGTGREKLFF. The rearrangement uses TRBV2 and TRBJ1-4, with TRBD1 matching over 9 bases. V trimming: 5 bases; J trimming: 8 bases; junction bases outside the gene matches: 9. The germline V gene encodes CDR1 SNHLY and CDR2 FYNNEI. The CDR3 contains 15 residues.

This clone was found once. This rearrangement joins TRBV28 to TRBJ1-3; 9 positions agree with TRBD1. Germline V gene sequence: CDR1 MDHEN, CDR2 SYDVKM. The CDR3 loop spans 15 amino acids. Trimming at V came to 6 bases and at J to 0 bases, leaving 3 bases not matched to a gene. CDR3 residues: CASRDRGSSGNTIYF. In nucleotides, the CDR3 is TGTGCCAGCAGAGACAGGGGGAGCTCTGGAAACACCATATATTTT.

This clone qualifies as medium-sized. The chain carries TRBV7-8 and TRBJ2-5; the D is unclear. V was trimmed by 1 base and J by 2 bases, leaving 5 bases between them. The germline V gene has CDR1 SGHVS and CDR2 FQNEAQ. This CDR3 spans 13 amino acids. The CDR3 region is CASSLDRQETQYF. CDR3 nucleotides: TGTGCCAGCAGCTTAGACAGACAAGAGACCCAGTACTTC.